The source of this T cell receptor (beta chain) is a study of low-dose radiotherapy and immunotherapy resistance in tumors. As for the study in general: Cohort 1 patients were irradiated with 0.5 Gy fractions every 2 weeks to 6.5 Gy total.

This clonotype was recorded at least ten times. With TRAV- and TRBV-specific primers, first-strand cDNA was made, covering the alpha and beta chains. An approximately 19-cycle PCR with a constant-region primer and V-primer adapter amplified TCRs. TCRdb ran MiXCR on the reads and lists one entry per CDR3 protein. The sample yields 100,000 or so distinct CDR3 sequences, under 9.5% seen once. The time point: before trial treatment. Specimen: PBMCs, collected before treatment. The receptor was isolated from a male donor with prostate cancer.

The CDR3 nucleotides are TGCAGTGCTAGAGATTCTAGCGGGAGGGGTGAGCAGTTCTTC. It encodes CSARDSSGRGEQFF. This chain connects TRBV20-1 to TRBJ2-1, with 12 bases that match TRBD2. Trimming removed 0 bases from V and 9 bases from J; junction bases left unmatched: 3. Germline V gene lookup returns CDR1 DFQATT and CDR2 SNEGSKA (reference sequence). The CDR3 contains 14 residues.